The next 15 T cell receptor beta chains were all read from a single sample in a study of response to subunit inactivated influenza vaccine. TCRdb fed the RT-PCR reads into MiXCR, producing one record per CDR3 protein. This sample yields about 780,000 distinct CDR3 sequences, of which approximately 18% are seen a single time; roughly 11% belongs to the top ten. Specimen: PBMCs from blood, collected approximately 5 days after vaccination. The receptors shown here come from a man aged 50 to 59 who received an inactivated influenza vaccine.

The genes are TRBV7-8 and TRBJ2-2, with D uncertain. The CDR3 has 15 residues. Trimming took off 2 bases at V and 1 base at J, with 8 bases between the two ends. Germline-derived CDR1 and CDR2 are SGHVS and FQNEAQ. The CDR3 coding sequence is TGTGCCAGCAGCTTATTACAGATGAACACCGGGGAGCTGTTTTTT. The encoded protein is CASSLLQMNTGELFF. The full variable domain, in which reference TRBV7-8 and TRBJ2-2 provide the parts outside the CDR3, is GAGVSQSPRYKVAKRGQDVALRCDPISGHVSLFWYQQALGQGPEFLTYFQNEAQLDKSGLPSDRFFAERPEGSVSTLKIQRTQQEDSAVYLCASSLLQMNTGELFFGEGSRLTVL.

The chain combines TRBV4-2 with TRBJ1-4; D unclear. CDR3 length equals 17 residues. Trimming took 0 bases from V and 11 from J, leaving 22 bases between them. Looked up from germline, CDR1 is LGHNA and CDR2 is YNFKEQ. CDR3 coding DNA: TGTGCCAGCAGCCAAGATCAGAGGTCGGACTTACCCAGGAAACTGTTTTTT. It encodes CASSQDQRSDLPRKLFF.

This chain uses TRBV4-2 with TRBJ1-5; no clear D gene. V lost 2 bases, J lost 2 bases, and 10 bases lay in between. The CDR3 loop spans 15 amino acids. Germline values: CDR1 LGHNA, CDR2 YNFKEQ. The CDR3 here is CASSQWLEGNQPQHF. Written as DNA, the CDR3 is TGTGCCAGCAGCCAATGGCTAGAAGGCAATCAGCCCCAGCATTTT.

This clonotype has at least ten counts. V usage is TRBV12-3 or TRBV12-4 and J usage is TRBJ2-7; D is undetermined. Trimming pared 6 bases from V and 3 bases from J, leaving 9 bases between. CDR3 length: 12 residues. The CDR3 sequence: CASSPTVYEQYF. CDR3 DNA: TGTGCCAGCAGCCCGACCGTCTACGAGCAGTACTTC.

The chain joins TRBV14 to TRBJ2-1; D is uncertain. Deletions cut 0 bases from V and 4 bases from J, with 10 bases between. Germline CDR1 is SGHDN and CDR2 is FVKESK. The CDR3 totals 15 residues. This CDR3 is CASSQDLTRYNEQFF. The CDR3 DNA follows: TGTGCCAGCAGCCAAGATCTTACACGGTACAATGAGCAGTTCTTC.

The CDR3 nucleotides are TGTGCCAGCAGTGAAGTCGTCTACGAGCAGTACTTC. Residues: CASSEVVYEQYF. The rearrangement uses TRBV6-1 and TRBJ2-7, with D uncertain. V dropped 1 base and J dropped 3 bases, with 4 bases sitting between them. This CDR3 spans 12 amino acids. Germline CDR1 is MNHNS and CDR2 is SASEGT.

This chain connects TRBV7-9 to TRBJ1-2; TRBD1 agrees at 10 bases. V shed 7 bases, J shed 1 base, and the junction held 9 bases outside the gene matches. The CDR3 sequence is 16 residues long. Germline CDR1 SEHNR, CDR2 FQNEAQ (reference sequence). In DNA form, the CDR3 reads TGTGCCAGCATCGATCAACGGACAGGGGGTAACTATGGCTACACCTTC. Amino acids: CASIDQRTGGNYGYTF.

This chain uses TRBV10-3 with TRBJ2-1; TRBD1 matches at 9 bases. The V and J ends lost 5 bases and 0 bases, in that order; junction bases with no gene match: 14. In germline, CDR1 is ENHRY, CDR2 SYGVKD. The CDR3 consists of 19 residues. CDR3 protein: CAISTLGQGVQSSYNEQFF. Here the CDR3 DNA reads TGTGCCATCAGTACCCTGGGACAGGGAGTTCAGAGCTCCTACAATGAGCAGTTCTTC.

This clonotype appeared many times. The chain links TRBV12-3 or TRBV12-4 to TRBJ2-5; D call uncertain. Trimming removed 2 bases from V and 1 base from J, with 11 bases in between. The CDR3 is 15 residues long. The CDR3 loop reads CASSLTAASQETQYF. CDR3 DNA sequence: TGTGCCAGCAGTTTAACTGCAGCCAGCCAAGAGACCCAGTACTTC.

This sequence joins TRBV20-1 and TRBJ2-7; D gene ambiguous. The CDR3 is made up of 14 amino acids. CDR1 is DFQATT, CDR2 SNEGSKA, per germline (reference sequence). Trimming shortened V by 6 bases and J by 6 bases, and 21 bases separated the two germline ends. For the CDR3, the DNA is TGCAGTGCACCCGACAAATCTGGTCGCCTCGAGCAGTACTTC. The encoded protein is CSAPDKSGRLEQYF.

This clonotype was seen a handful of times. The chain recombines TRBV4-3 with TRBJ1-5; unclear D gene. CDR3 size: 15 residues. CDR1 LGHNA and CDR2 YSLEER come from the germline V gene. Trimming removed 0 bases from V and 7 bases from J, with 13 bases in between. The CDR3 DNA reads as TGCGCCAGCAGCCAAGATAGTGCGGGCGGGCAGCCCCAGCATTTT. Translated, it gives CASSQDSAGGQPQHF.

The gene calls are TRBV3-1 and TRBJ2-1; 9 bases line up with TRBD1. J gave up 6 bases and V 1 base, and 13 bases lay outside the gene matches. Germline loops: CDR1 LGHDT, CDR2 YNNKEL (reference sequence). This CDR3 is built from 18 residues. The CDR3 here is CASSQVRFRDRDRNEQFF. CDR3 DNA: TGTGCCAGCAGCCAAGTCCGTTTCCGGGACAGGGATCGCAATGAGCAGTTCTTC.

This clonotype was observed a handful of times. The J gene is TRBJ1-2, the V gene TRBV5-6; D is unresolved. CDR3 length: 14 amino acids. Trimming stripped 0 bases from V and 0 bases from J, with 6 bases between. Germline V gives CDR1 SGHDT, CDR2 YYEEEE. In nucleotides, the CDR3 is TGTGCCAGCAGCTTGGTGGTAGCTAACTATGGCTACACCTTC. Residues: CASSLVVANYGYTF.

This clonotype was counted only a few times. The chain is built from TRBV29-1 and TRBJ2-6; D gene uncertain. Germline assignment: CDR1 SQVTM and CDR2 ANQGSEA. The CDR3 runs to 17 residues. Trimming took off 7 bases at V and 4 bases at J, with 23 bases between the two ends. This CDR3 is CSADLRVGHYGANVLTF. Here the CDR3 DNA reads TGCAGCGCCGACCTCCGGGTAGGGCATTACGGGGCCAACGTCCTGACTTTC.

The genes are TRBV4-2 and TRBJ1-5, with D uncertain. The V end was cut by 1 base, the J end by 3 bases, with 13 bases between. The CDR3 has 16 residues. Looked up from germline, CDR1 is LGHNA and CDR2 is YNFKEQ. Here the CDR3 reads CASSQVVGISNQPQHF. CDR3 nucleotides: TGTGCCAGCAGCCAAGTGGTGGGGATTTCCAATCAGCCCCAGCATTTT.